The rows below give T cell receptor beta chains drawn from one sample of a study of breast tumors, draining lymph nodes, adjacent tissues. TCRdb recomputed calls from the multiplex PCR reads with MiXCR, one row per CDR3 protein. The sample shows about 14,000 distinct CDR3 sequences, around 54% of them seen only once. Sequencing was carried out using tumor-adjacent breast tissue. Source of these receptors: a female donor with breast cancer. Some clones in this sample may be carry-over from other donors' samples. CDR3s include the opening cysteine and the closing phenylalanine or tryptophan. The order of the fields is V gene, J gene, D gene, CDR3 protein. A D gene is named only where the DNA matches it firmly.

TRBV7-2	TRBJ2-1	TRBD2	CASSDTSVSYNEQFF
TRBV20-1	TRBJ2-5	-	CSAPNHQGSGETQYF
TRBV7-9	TRBJ2-7	-	CASSPVGGWQYF
TRBV9	TRBJ2-7	-	CASSPSGNEQYF
TRBV25-1	TRBJ2-7	TRBD2	CASRRTSGSYEQYF
TRBV7-9	TRBJ2-1	-	CTSSLDLGSRSNEQFF
TRBV11-2	TRBJ2-7	-	CASSLSVGDVYEQYF
TRBV20-1	TRBJ2-3	-	CSVIGTDTQYF
TRBV7-2	TRBJ1-2	-	CASSSPDPYTF
TRBV11-2	TRBJ2-2	TRBD2	CASSLGGSTGELFF
TRBV19	TRBJ2-2	TRBD2	CASNPKTSGIGYTGEPFF
TRBV19	TRBJ1-2	-	CASSTSGPSRGYTF
TRBV7-2	TRBJ2-7	TRBD2	CASSPTSGSAEQYF
TRBV20-1	TRBJ2-3	TRBD2	CSARDPGTSGSTDTQYF
TRBV5-6	TRBJ2-5	TRBD1	CASSSRPGGLRETQYF
TRBV9	TRBJ2-7	-	CASSVGDTGDEQYF
TRBV15	TRBJ2-5	TRBD1	CATSRDAGGHETQYF
TRBV2	TRBJ2-5	-	CASRLTGASQETQYF
TRBV11-2	TRBJ2-7	-	CASSAGLYEQYF
TRBV14	TRBJ1-5	-	CASSQIGGPQHF
TRBV29-1	TRBJ1-3	-	CSVRASGNTIYF
TRBV7-6	TRBJ1-1	-	CASSFGRGGTEAFF
TRBV29-1	TRBJ2-1	-	CSVGVWNEQFF
TRBV29-1	TRBJ2-7	-	CSVEGQGVAGEQYF
TRBV20-1	TRBJ1-4	-	CSARDLGTVLFF
TRBV11-2	TRBJ2-7	-	CASSSRSVEQYF
TRBV4-1	TRBJ1-1	TRBD1	CASSRGQRLNTEAFF
TRBV20-1	TRBJ2-2	-	CSARAAGHTGELFF
TRBV24-1	TRBJ2-7	-	CATSGDRDYEQYF
TRBV6-1	TRBJ1-4	-	CASSEGRFREKLFF
TRBV15	TRBJ1-5	TRBD1	CATSSKDRGPYQPQHF
TRBV2	TRBJ1-5	-	CASSGTENSNQPQHF
TRBV19	TRBJ2-5	-	CASSPPSEYQETQYF
TRBV6-5	TRBJ1-5	-	CASSSRRTQPQHF
TRBV7-2	TRBJ2-7	-	CASSLDPRVPSSYEQYF
TRBV20-1	TRBJ2-2	-	CSAEVGKNTGELFF
TRBV2	TRBJ1-4	-	CASGHAGGKLFF
TRBV2	TRBJ2-7	-	CASFYGTGDQGLF
TRBV10-3	TRBJ1-2	-	CLKRGNGYTF
TRBV20-1	TRBJ1-2	-	CSAGLQVQYGYTF
TRBV2	TRBJ2-5	-	CASSVRETQYF
TRBV19	TRBJ1-1	TRBD1	CASSMGTGRSMNTEAFF
TRBV11-1	TRBJ1-5	-	CASSPGHYQPQHF
TRBV7-2	TRBJ2-3	-	CASSLAFGGARDTQYF
TRBV10-3	TRBJ1-2	TRBD1	CAIRTTGQGPNHGYTF
TRBV2	TRBJ2-5	-	CASATTAQYF
TRBV20-1	TRBJ2-7	-	CSARDLSGATYEQYF
TRBV15	TRBJ1-3	-	CATSRDLVGYGDSGNTIYF
TRBV2	TRBJ1-6	TRBD1	CASSRDRLNSPLHF
TRBV10-1	TRBJ2-3	TRBD2	CASRPSGRTDTQYF